Only a few counts were recorded for the clone carrying this T cell receptor beta chain. The antigen remains unidentified. The germline gives CDR1 SNHLY, CDR2 FYNNEI. The CDR3 spans 15 residues. V shed 7 bases, J shed 2 bases, and the junction held 11 bases outside the gene matches. The source of the sample is a study of siplizumab effects on memory and regulatory T cells. Study conclusions and caveats: It was not possible to assign a naive or memory phenotype to roughly 80-95% of proliferating CD4+ or CD8+ clones. Naive T cell populations appeared to exhibit greater diversity than memory cells and appeared to be major alloresponse contributors.

Roughly 10^5 TCR templates per sample were sequenced. The data were produced by immunoSEQ multiplex PCR, yet TCRdb's version contains in-frame clones alone and is incomplete. This sample carries fewer than 100,000 clones, over 85% of them seen once, and the ten largest clones take over 0.25%. The receptor comes from a human donor in good health. The chain combines TRBV2 with TRBJ2-7, with 7 bases fitting TRBD1. Sequencing was done on a sample of non-Treg CD4+ T cells sorted from blood. CDR3 in amino acids: CASTRVPGQAYEQYF. CDR3 nucleotides: TGTGCCAGCACACGGGTTCCAGGACAGGCCTACGAGCAGTACTTC.